Listed below are T cell receptor beta chains from one sample, sequenced in a study of blood T cell repertoires in COVID-19. The protocol was immunoSEQ multiplex PCR, while the TCRdb copy is restricted to in-frame clones and leaves out a portion. The profile covers around 270,000 clones, with 75% to 90% appearing a single time and 3.1% taken by the ten largest. The specimen was PBMCs or T cells enriched from blood (not recorded which). The receptors shown here come from a middle-aged woman who had been exposed to COVID-19. Each CDR3 is given with its conserved first and last residue. D genes are given only for firm matches. The size entry is marked missing in some rows and otherwise reads once, few, many or a size class.

J gene | D gene | V gene | clone size | CDR3 protein | CDR3 DNA
TRBJ2-1 | NA | TRBV18 | once | CASSPGTDSYNEQFF | TGTGCCAGCTCACCCGGGACTGACTCCTACAATGAGCAGTTCTTC
TRBJ1-1 | TRBD1 | TRBV9 | NA | CASSNGQGVTEAFF | TGTGCCAGCAGCAATGGACAGGGGGTGACTGAAGCTTTCTTT
TRBJ1-5 | TRBD1 | TRBV28 | NA | CASNPEGTGGSQPQHF | TGTGCCAGCAACCCCGAGGGGACAGGGGGGAGTCAGCCCCAGCATTTT
TRBJ1-1 | NA | TRBV7-9 | NA | CASSPGLLNTEAFF | TGTGCCAGCAGCCCGGGACTTTTGAACACTGAAGCTTTCTTT
TRBJ1-2 | NA | TRBV5-6 | NA | CASSSKWAPNYGYTF | TGTGCCAGCAGCTCCAAATGGGCACCGAACTATGGCTACACCTTC
TRBJ2-5 | TRBD1 | TRBV2 | NA | CASSNRDRGPRGTQYF | TGTGCCAGCAGTAATAGGGACAGGGGACCGAGAGGGACCCAGTACTTC
TRBJ1-1 | NA | TRBV28 | NA | CASSVPGRGTEAFF | TGTGCCAGCAGTGTGCCGGGTAGGGGTACTGAAGCTTTCTTT
TRBJ1-4 | NA | TRBV5-1 | once | CASSLEGYNEKLFF | TGCGCCAGCAGCCTAGAGGGATATAATGAAAAACTGTTTTTT
TRBJ1-6 | NA | TRBV9 | NA | CASSAQGGNSPLHF | TGTGCCAGCAGCGCACAGGGTGGTAATTCACCCCTCCACTTT
TRBJ1-2 | NA | TRBV14 | NA | CASSQGSLGGYTF | TGTGCCAGCAGCCAGGGTTCTCTAGGCGGCTACACCTTC
TRBJ1-2 | TRBD1 | TRBV15 | NA | CATSSAGGTNYGYTF | TGTGCCACCAGCTCCGCAGGGGGCACTAACTATGGCTACACCTTC
TRBJ1-1 | NA | TRBV29-1 | NA | CSVDDTEAFF | TGCAGCGTTGACGACACTGAAGCTTTCTTT
TRBJ2-1 | NA | TRBV5-5 | NA | CASSLIYRGGINEQFF | TGTGCCAGCAGCTTAATTTACAGGGGGGGTATTAATGAGCAGTTCTTC
TRBJ1-4 | TRBD1 | TRBV6-1 | NA | CASSEGKGAEKLFF | TGTGCCAGCAGTGAAGGAAAGGGGGCTGAAAAACTGTTTTTT
TRBJ2-1 | TRBD2 | TRBV28 | NA | CASSFLAGYNEQFF | TGTGCCAGCAGTTTCCTAGCGGGATACAATGAGCAGTTCTTC
TRBJ2-1 | NA | TRBV7-8 | NA | CASSPTGNEQFF | TGTGCCAGCAGCCCTACAGGGAATGAGCAGTTCTTC
TRBJ1-5 | NA | TRBV19 | once | CASSIGSGRNQPQHF | TGTGCCAGTAGTATAGGGTCGGGTAGGAATCAGCCCCAGCATTTT
TRBJ2-2 | TRBD1 | TRBV10-3 | NA | CATRWGQGNTGELFF | TGTGCCACCCGGTGGGGACAGGGAAACACCGGGGAGCTGTTTTTT
TRBJ1-6 | NA | TRBV7-9 | NA | CASSLALGSPLHF | TGTGCCAGCAGCTTAGCCCTCGGGTCACCCCTCCACTTT
TRBJ2-3 | TRBD2 | TRBV2 | NA | CASSKLGLARPDTQYF | TGTGCCAGCAGTAAACTGGGACTAGCTAGGCCAGATACGCAGTATTTT
TRBJ2-3 | NA | TRBV9 | NA | CASSASPQSGTDTQYF | TGTGCCAGCAGCGCCTCACCACAGTCAGGCACAGATACGCAGTATTTT
TRBJ2-2 | TRBD1 | TRBV6-1 | NA | CASSEWDRAMNTGELFF | TGTGCCAGCAGTGAATGGGACAGGGCTATGAACACCGGGGAGCTGTTTTTT
TRBJ2-3 | TRBD2 | TRBV7-9 | NA | CASSLGELAGASTDTQYF | TGTGCCAGCAGCTTAGGAGAACTAGCGGGTGCTAGCACAGATACGCAGTATTTT
TRBJ1-2 | NA | TRBV13 | NA | CASSFTDYGYTF | TGTGCCAGCAGCTTTACAGACTATGGCTACACCTTC
TRBJ1-2 | TRBD1 | TRBV2 | few | CASRPGDRGYGYTF | TGTGCCAGCAGACCGGGGGACAGGGGTTATGGCTACACCTTC
TRBJ2-1 | NA | TRBV3-1/TRBV3-2 | few | CASSLGSLVVATYNEQFF | TGTGCCAGCAGCCTAGGTTCCCTTGTGGTAGCCACCTACAATGAGCAGTTCTTC
TRBJ1-3 | NA | TRBV7-9 | few | CASTEGRPGNTIYF | TGTGCCAGCACCGAGGGTAGACCTGGAAACACCATATATTTT